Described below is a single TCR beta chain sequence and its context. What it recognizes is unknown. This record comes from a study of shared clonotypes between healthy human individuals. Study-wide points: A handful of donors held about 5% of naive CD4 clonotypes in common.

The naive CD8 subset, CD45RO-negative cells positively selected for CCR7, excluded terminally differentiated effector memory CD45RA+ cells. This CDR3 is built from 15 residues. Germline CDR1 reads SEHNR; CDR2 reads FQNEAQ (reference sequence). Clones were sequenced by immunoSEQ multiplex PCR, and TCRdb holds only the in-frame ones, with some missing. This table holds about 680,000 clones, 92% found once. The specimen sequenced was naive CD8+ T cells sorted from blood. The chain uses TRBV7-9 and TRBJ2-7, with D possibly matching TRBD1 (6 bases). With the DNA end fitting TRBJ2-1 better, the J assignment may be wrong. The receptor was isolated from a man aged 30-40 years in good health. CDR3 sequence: CASSKDSNPYNEQFF. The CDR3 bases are TGTGCCAGCAGCAAGGACAGTAACCCCTACAATGAGCAGTTCTTC.